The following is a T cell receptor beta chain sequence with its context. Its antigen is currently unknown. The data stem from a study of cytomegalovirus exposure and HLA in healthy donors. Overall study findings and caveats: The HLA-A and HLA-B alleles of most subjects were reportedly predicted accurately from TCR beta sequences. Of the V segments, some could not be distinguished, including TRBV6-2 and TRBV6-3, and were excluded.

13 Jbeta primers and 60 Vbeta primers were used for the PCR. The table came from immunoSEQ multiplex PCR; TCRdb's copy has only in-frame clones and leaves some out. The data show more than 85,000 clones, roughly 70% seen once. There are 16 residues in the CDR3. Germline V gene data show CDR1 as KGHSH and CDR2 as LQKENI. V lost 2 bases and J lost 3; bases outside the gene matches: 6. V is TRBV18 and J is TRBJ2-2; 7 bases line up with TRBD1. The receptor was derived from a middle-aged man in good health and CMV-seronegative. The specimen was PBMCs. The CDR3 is CASSPIRQGDTGELFF. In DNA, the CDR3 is TGTGCCAGCTCACCAATCCGGCAGGGGGACACCGGGGAGCTGTTTTTT.